These T cell receptor beta chains were read from a single sample in a study of T cells in pancreatic ductal adenocarcinoma. Assay: immunoSEQ multiplex PCR; the TCRdb copy retains only in-frame clones and omits some. The sample carries under 15,000 clones, more than 80% recorded once. Sequenced sample: PBMCs. Every receptor here comes from a human donor with pancreatic ductal adenocarcinoma. CDR3s include the opening cysteine and the closing phenylalanine or tryptophan. A D gene is named only where the DNA matches it firmly. Only some rows state a clone size, as once, few, many or a class for expanded clones.

TRBJ1-4 . TRBV19 . CASTDRSPTNEKLFF TGTGCCAGTACTGACAGGAGCCCAACTAATGAAAAACTGTTTTTT
TRBJ1-1 . TRBV15 . CATSRGQLATEAFF TGTGCCACCAGCAGAGGACAGCTGGCCACTGAAGCTTTCTTT
TRBJ2-6 . TRBV19 . CASVLQGTGANVLTF TGTGCCAGCGTTTTACAGGGAACTGGGGCCAACGTCCTGACTTTC
TRBJ2-7 . TRBV6-1 . CASSLSLYEQYF TGTGCCAGCAGCCTAAGCCTTTACGAGCAGTACTTC
TRBJ2-7 TRBD2 TRBV30 . CAWSPLGGADEQYF TGTGCCTGGAGTCCGCTCGGGGGGGCGGACGAGCAGTACTTC
TRBJ1-5 TRBD1 TRBV4-3 . CASSQGQGGQPQHF TGCGCCAGCAGCCAGGGACAGGGCGGTCAGCCCCAGCATTTT
TRBJ2-1 . TRBV27 . CASSFGRKGNNEQFF TGTGCCAGCAGTTTTGGCAGAAAGGGTAACAATGAGCAGTTCTTC
TRBJ2-5 . TRBV9 . CASSVGTQETQYF TGTGCCAGCAGCGTAGGGACACAAGAGACCCAGTACTTC
TRBJ1-2 TRBD1 TRBV6-9 . CASSVGWGQSYGYTF TGTGCCAGCAGTGTCGGCTGGGGACAGAGCTATGGCTACACCTTC
TRBJ2-1 . TRBV6-1 . CASIRTLSSYNEQFF TGTGCCAGCATCCGGACATTGAGCTCCTACAATGAGCAGTTCTTC
TRBJ1-2 TRBD1 TRBV19 . CASAGTGTYGYTF TGTGCCAGTGCCGGGACAGGGACCTATGGCTACACCTTC
TRBJ1-2 TRBD1 TRBV9 . CASSATGEDYGYTF TGTGCCAGCAGCGCGACAGGGGAGGACTATGGCTACACCTTC
TRBJ2-7 TRBD1 TRBV5-1 . CASSLFAGGGQGDSYEQYF TGCGCCAGCAGCCTCTTCGCGGGTGGGGGCCAGGGGGACTCCTACGAGCAGTACTTC
TRBJ2-4 TRBD1 TRBV6-6 . CASSYSTGVKNIQYF TGTGCCAGCAGTTACTCAACAGGGGTCAAAAACATTCAGTACTTC
TRBJ2-7 . TRBV5-5 few CASRTAVTSYEQYF TGTGCCAGCAGAACCGCCGTGACAAGCTACGAGCAGTACTTC
TRBJ2-7 . TRBV7-9 . CASSLYHEQYF TGTGCCAGCAGCTTATACCACGAGCAGTACTTC
TRBJ1-2 . TRBV6-5 . CASSYEYQQGDGYTF TGTGCCAGCAGTTACGAATACCAACAGGGTGATGGCTACACCTTC
TRBJ1-1 . TRBV7-8 . CASSPPMNTEAFF TGTGCCAGCAGCCCTCCAATGAACACTGAAGCTTTCTTT
TRBJ1-4 . TRBV5-6 . CASSLGRGNEKLFF TGTGCCAGCAGCTTGGGGCGGGGTAATGAAAAACTGTTTTTT
TRBJ2-1 TRBD1 TRBV7-6 . CASSLGRGQGRNEQFF TGTGCCAGCAGCTTAGGGCGTGGACAGGGTCGGAATGAGCAGTTCTTC
TRBJ2-5 . TRBV6-6 . CASSYSRQETQYF TGTGCCAGCAGTTACTCTAGGCAAGAGACCCAGTACTTC
TRBJ2-1 TRBD2 TRBV7-3 once CASSPTLAGGAYNEQFF TGTGCCAGCAGCCCCACCTTAGCGGGAGGTGCCTACAATGAGCAGTTCTTC
TRBJ2-4 TRBD2 TRBV15 few CATSRIGPGGPKNIQYF TGTGCCACCAGCAGAATAGGACCGGGAGGGCCCAAAAACATTCAGTACTTC
TRBJ2-7 TRBD2 TRBV2 . CASIPGGSYEQYF TGTGCCAGCATCCCGGGAGGGTCGTACGAGCAGTACTTC
TRBJ2-3 . TRBV21-1 . CASSKEKGTDTQYF TGTGCCAGCAGCAAAGAAAAGGGAACAGATACGCAGTATTTT
TRBJ2-3 . TRBV19 . CASSPRHPSTDTQYF TGTGCCAGTAGCCCCCGGCATCCTAGCACAGATACGCAGTATTTT
TRBJ1-2 TRBD1 TRBV30 . CAWLGAGGVYGYTF TGTGCCTGGCTAGGTGCAGGGGGCGTCTATGGCTACACCTTC
TRBJ2-7 TRBD1 TRBV9 . CASSPQVGTGFTYEQYF TGTGCCAGCAGCCCCCAAGTAGGGACAGGGTTCACCTACGAGCAGTACTTC
TRBJ1-6 . TRBV5-4 . CASSLGTDDHSPLHF TGTGCCAGCAGCTTGGGGACCGATGATCATTCACCCCTCCACTTT
TRBJ2-7 TRBD1 TRBV29-1 . CSVTPTGSSYEQYF TGCAGCGTTACACCGACAGGGTCATCCTACGAGCAGTACTTC
TRBJ1-4 . TRBV7-6 . CASSLRQNNEKLFF TGTGCCAGCAGCTTGAGACAGAATAATGAAAAACTGTTTTTT
TRBJ1-2 . TRBV11-3 . CASSLFQQAKRLCGYTF TGTGCCAGCAGCTTATTTCAGCAGGCAAAAAGACTGTGTGGCTACACCTTC
TRBJ1-2 . TRBV6-1 . CASSEWTEYGYTF TGTGCCAGCAGTGAATGGACGGAGTATGGCTACACCTTC
TRBJ1-4 TRBD1 TRBV28 . CASSLAAGGKEKLFF TGTGCCAGCAGTTTGGCGGCAGGGGGCAAGGAAAAACTGTTTTTT
TRBJ1-1 . TRBV7-8 . CASRLSGGHTEAFF TGTGCCAGCAGACTGTCTGGGGGGCACACTGAAGCTTTCTTT
TRBJ2-7 TRBD1 TRBV6-1 . CASRGGTGSYEQYF TGTGCCAGCCGAGGCGGGACAGGGAGCTACGAGCAGTACTTC
TRBJ1-1 . TRBV2 . CASSDGGTDTEAFF TGTGCCAGCAGTGATGGGGGGACGGACACTGAAGCTTTCTTT
TRBJ2-2 . TRBV28 . CASSLGSDPGVGELFF TGTGCCAGCAGTTTAGGTTCGGACCCAGGAGTTGGGGAGCTGTTTTTT
TRBJ2-1 TRBD2 TRBV9 . CASSAGGSSYNEQFF TGTGCCAGCAGCGCGGGGGGGTCCTCCTACAATGAGCAGTTCTTC
TRBJ1-2 TRBD1 TRBV2 . CASSEVGTALYGYTF TGTGCCAGCAGTGAAGTTGGGACAGCACTCTATGGCTACACCTTC
TRBJ2-2 TRBD2 TRBV9 . CASSRLAGGSTGELFF TGTGCCAGCAGCCGGCTAGCGGGGGGAAGTACCGGGGAGCTGTTTTTT
TRBJ2-2 TRBD2 TRBV2 . CASRGPKRGGPGELFF TGTGCCAGCAGGGGACCAAAGCGGGGGGGCCCCGGGGAGCTGTTTTTT
TRBJ2-7 . TRBV9 . CASSVAGGDYEQYF TGTGCCAGCAGCGTAGCCGGAGGAGACTACGAGCAGTACTTC
TRBJ2-3 . TRBV7-2 . CASSNQGRGDTQYF TGTGCCAGCAGCAACCAGGGTAGAGGGGATACGCAGTATTTT
TRBJ2-3 . TRBV25-1 . CASADRGRTDTQYF TGTGCCAGCGCAGATCGGGGTCGCACAGATACGCAGTATTTT
TRBJ2-1 . TRBV15 . CATSSRRGNEQFF TGTGCCACCAGCAGCCGACGTGGCAATGAGCAGTTCTTC
TRBJ2-4 . TRBV11-2 . CASSLDLAAAELAKNIQYF TGTGCCAGCAGCTTAGATCTCGCGGCGGCAGAACTAGCCAAAAACATTCAGTACTTC
TRBJ2-3 . TRBV5-1 . CASSEGLSTDTQYF TGCGCCAGCAGCGAGGGCCTTAGCACAGATACGCAGTATTTT
TRBJ1-6 . TRBV6-5 . CASSYSEALGDSPLHF TGTGCCAGCAGTTACTCGGAGGCCCTAGGCGATTCACCCCTCCACTTT
TRBJ2-5 TRBD1 TRBV28 . CASSSFTGQAFQETQYF TGTGCCAGCAGTTCCTTTACCGGACAGGCGTTCCAAGAGACCCAGTACTTC
TRBJ2-3 TRBD2 TRBV11-2 . CASSFSTTSRGIADTQYF TGTGCCAGCAGCTTCTCGACGACTAGCCGCGGGATTGCAGATACGCAGTATTTT
TRBJ1-2 TRBD1 TRBV2 . CASSEDGTGTGSNYGYTF TGTGCCAGCAGTGAAGATGGGACAGGGACGGGATCTAACTATGGCTACACCTTC
TRBJ2-1 . TRBV7-9 . CASSLEWSGHEQFF TGTGCCAGCAGCTTAGAGTGGTCGGGTCACGAGCAGTTCTTC
TRBJ2-5 . TRBV28 once CASSQGRETQYF TGTGCCAGCAGTCAGGGGAGGGAGACCCAGTACTTC
TRBJ1-2 TRBD1 TRBV5-1 . CASSLLTGDGYTF TGCGCCAGCAGCTTGCTCACAGGGGATGGCTACACCTTC